The 12 T cell receptor beta chains given below trace back to one sample, sequenced in a study of beta chain features in type 1 diabetes. No cognate antigen is known for these TCRs. Every isolated RNA sample was fully reverse transcribed, so sequencing captured expressed TCRB transcripts. Measured with immunoSEQ multiplex PCR; TCRdb has only the in-frame clones, and not every one. The sample has around 650,000 clones; about an eighth are singletons. Notes on the study in general: Patients with Type 1 diabetes showed moderately but significantly shorter TCRB CDR3s in all four CD4+ subsets.

Input material: naive CD4+ T cells from blood. The receptors come from a man aged 30 to 39 with type 1 diabetes.

This clone occurred a few times. V usage is TRBV2 and J usage is TRBJ2-3; D remains ambiguous. CDR3 length: 13 residues. From germline, CDR1 is SNHLY and CDR2 FYNNEI. V was cut by 4 bases and J by 1 base, with 6 bases left in between. CDR3 sequence: CASSAWGTDTQYF. CDR3 nucleotides: TGTGCCAGCAGTGCTTGGGGCACAGATACGCAGTATTTT. Full variable domain (outside the CDR3, taken from reference TRBV2 and TRBJ2-3): EPEVTQTPSHQVTQMGQEVILRCVPISNHLYFYWYRQILGQKVEFLVSFYNNEISEKSEIFDDQFSVERPDGSNFTLKIRSTKLEDSAMYFCASSAWGTDTQYFGPGTRLTVL.

V and J are TRBV25-1 and TRBJ2-1, with D possibly TRBD1 on 5 matching bases. The V end was cut by 7 bases, the J end by 2 bases, with 15 bases between. Per germline, CDR1 MGHDK and CDR2 SYGVNS. The CDR3 totals 15 residues. The CDR3 DNA follows: TGTGCCAGCACCCCACCTGGGGCGGCCTACAATGAGCAGTTCTTC. Encoded protein: CASTPPGAAYNEQFF.

This clone came up a few times. The rearrangement links TRBV10-3 to TRBJ2-3; D perhaps matches TRBD1 (5 bases). Germline CDR1 and CDR2: ENHRY and SYGVKD. V was cut by 4 bases and J by 2 bases, with 10 bases left in between. The CDR3 sequence is 14 residues long. CDR3 bases: TGTGCCATCAGTGGTAGGGGTATCACAGATACGCAGTATTTT. Translated: CAISGRGITDTQYF.

The J gene is TRBJ1-2, the V gene TRBV27, with D perhaps TRBD1 (5 bases). CDR3 length: 13 residues. Looked up from germline, CDR1 is MNHEY and CDR2 is SMNVEV (reference sequence). Trimming shortened V by 3 bases and J by 2 bases, and 7 bases separated the two germline ends. CDR3 protein: CASSLAGNYGYTF. The CDR3 DNA is TGTGCCAGCAGTTTGGCAGGGAACTATGGCTACACCTTC.

This chain links TRBV6-5 with TRBJ2-1; D is perhaps TRBD2 (6 bases). Between the trimmed V and J ends, which lost 5 bases and 3 bases, there was a span of 14 bases. Germline V CDR1 and CDR2: MNHEY, SVGAGI. The CDR3 loop spans 15 amino acids. The CDR3 is CASSPAGLGYNEQFF. CDR3 coding DNA: TGTGCCAGCAGTCCCGCGGGACTTGGCTACAATGAGCAGTTCTTC.

A few counts support this clone. The chain combines TRBV7-2 with TRBJ2-4; TRBD1 might be the D (7 bases). The CDR3 runs 15 residues. V lost 4 bases and J 4 bases, leaving 14 bases between the germline ends. Germline V gene lookup returns CDR1 SGHTA and CDR2 FQGNSA. This CDR3 reads CASSYSPGGKNIQYF. CDR3 DNA sequence: TGTGCCAGCAGCTACAGCCCAGGGGGGAAAAACATTCAGTACTTC.

V is TRBV7-6 and J is TRBJ2-3; 15 nucleotides match TRBD2. The CDR3 loop spans 21 amino acids. V lost 1 base, J lost 4 bases, and 15 bases stayed unmatched. The germline CDR1 and CDR2 sequences are SGHVS and FNYEAQ. CDR3 protein: CASSLGQTGTSGGRWADTQYF. CDR3 DNA sequence: TGTGCCAGCAGCTTAGGACAGACCGGGACTAGCGGGGGGCGTTGGGCAGATACGCAGTATTTT.

This clone was counted between two and nine times. The J gene is TRBJ1-5, the V gene TRBV28; possibly TRBD1 for D (6 bases). The CDR3 has 15 amino acids. V shed 2 bases and J shed 0 bases, with 8 bases lying between them. Per the germline V gene, CDR1 is MDHEN and CDR2 is SYDVKM. This CDR3 is CASSLAGDSNQPQHF. CDR3 DNA: TGTGCCAGCAGTTTAGCAGGGGATAGCAATCAGCCCCAGCATTTT.

This clone has only a few counts. J is TRBJ2-7 and V is TRBV5-6; 8 positions agree with TRBD1. Germline values: CDR1 SGHDT, CDR2 YYEEEE. This CDR3 contains 14 residues. The junction had 4 bases not matched to a gene; V was cut back by 3 bases and J by 2 bases. This CDR3 is CASSSGQGTYEQYF. CDR3 sequence (DNA): TGTGCCAGCAGCTCTGGACAGGGCACCTACGAGCAGTACTTC. Supplemented by reference TRBV5-6 and TRBJ2-7, the full variable domain reads DAGVTQSPTHLIKTRGQQVTLRCSPKSGHDTVSWYQQALGQGPQFIFQYYEEEERQRGNFPDRFSGHQFPNYSSELNVNALLLGDSALYLCASSSGQGTYEQYFGPGTRLTVT.

This clone turned up a few times. J is TRBJ1-5 and V is TRBV6-5, with a possible D match to TRBD1 (5 bases). V gave up 6 bases and J gave up 3 bases, with 9 bases separating them. This CDR3 spans 13 amino acids. Per the germline V gene, CDR1 is MNHEY and CDR2 is SVGAGI. The CDR3 coding sequence is TGTGCCAGCAGACACAGGAACAATCAGCCCCAGCATTTT. This gives the protein CASRHRNNQPQHF.

V gene TRBV7-2 combines with J gene TRBJ1-6; 7 nucleotides align to TRBD1. V was pared by 5 bases and J by 8 bases, with 6 bases of the junction left unmatched. CDR1 is SGHTA, CDR2 FQGNSA, per germline. The CDR3 contains 14 residues. In DNA form, the CDR3 reads TGTGCCAGCAGCCCCAGGGGGGCGGATTCACCCCTCCACTTT. It codes for CASSPRGADSPLHF.

This clone was seen more than once but under ten times. Other DNA sequences of this sample code for an identical CDR3. The chain recombines TRBV7-9 with TRBJ2-5; D is uncertain. Germline CDR1 reads SEHNR; CDR2 reads FQNEAQ (reference sequence). Trimming left V 8 bases short and J 5 bases short, with 6 bases between. The CDR3 is 10 amino acids. CDR3 coding DNA: TGTGCCAGCTCGAGGGAGACCCAGTACTTC. This codes for CASSRETQYF.